This TCR beta chain comes out of a study of OX40 agonist ivuxolimab in advanced cancers. Whole-study context: Enrollees could have had prior anti-PD-1, anti-PD-L1 or anti-CTLA-4 therapy, which about 42% had received.

CDR3 length: 17 residues. About this clone itself: Its antigen is not known.

Sequenced by immunoSEQ multiplex PCR; TCRdb stores in-frame clones only, minus some. The data hold about 130,000 clones, with 92% observed a single time. General study results and limits: Both CD4+ and CD8+ T cell populations in blood had undergone clonal expansion by week 6 at 0.1 to 3.0 mg/kg.

The V and J genes are TRBV21-1 and TRBJ2-7; the table's D call, TRBD2, was not checked against the DNA. TRBV21-1 is assigned pseudogene status. The sequenced sample was CD4+ or CD8+ T cells sorted from blood, obtained in a trial of the OX40 agonist ivuxolimab. The TCR sequence derives from an adult with an advanced solid tumor such as melanoma, head and neck, liver or kidney cancer. CDR3 in amino acids: CASSKATRTSDINEQYF. The CDR3 coding sequence is TGTGCCAGCAGCAAAGCGACTCGGACTAGCGATATTAACGAGCAGTACTTC.